These 25 T cell receptor beta chains share one sample of origin, sequenced in a study of radiotherapy plus CTLA-4 blockade in lung cancer. Assay used: immunoSEQ multiplex PCR; TCRdb lists only in-frame clones, some missing. The sample shows about 100,000 clones, about 83% of them seen only once. Sample: peripheral blood, taken from a patient treated with radiotherapy plus ipilimumab. The receptors originated from a human donor with non-small cell lung cancer who had stable disease on radiotherapy plus ipilimumab.

This clone was detected only a few times. V and J are TRBV9 and TRBJ2-7; 10 bases map to TRBD1. In germline, CDR1 is SGDLS, CDR2 YYNGEE. CDR3 length equals 13 residues. The ends lost 4 bases at V and 5 bases at J; junction bases unmatched: 3. In DNA form, the CDR3 reads TGTGCCAGCAGCCCAGGACAGGGGGACGAGCAGTACTTC. It codes for CASSPGQGDEQYF.

This clone has just one count. The chain carries TRBV9 and TRBJ1-1; the match to TRBD1 covers 10 bases. The ends lost 2 bases at V and 4 bases at J; junction bases unmatched: 5. The CDR3 covers 15 residues. In germline, CDR1 is SGDLS, CDR2 YYNGEE. CDR3 amino acids: CASSVTGGGSTEAFF. CDR3 DNA sequence: TGTGCCAGCAGCGTGACAGGGGGCGGGAGCACTGAAGCTTTCTTT. The full variable domain, with the rest looked up from reference TRBV9 and TRBJ1-1, is DSGVTQTPKHLITATGQRVTLRCSPRSGDLSVYWYQQSLDQGLQFLIQYYNGEERAKGNILERFSAQQFPDLHSELNLSSLELGDSALYFCASSVTGGGSTEAFFGQGTRLTVV.

The genes are TRBV5-4 and TRBJ2-7; 11 nucleotides match TRBD1. Germline loops: CDR1 SGHNT, CDR2 YYREEE (reference sequence). This CDR3 has 15 residues. V shed 4 bases, J shed 1 base, and the junction held 4 bases outside the gene matches. CDR3 region: CASSGDRGISYEQYF. The CDR3 nucleotides are TGTGCCAGCAGCGGGGACAGGGGGATTTCCTACGAGCAGTACTTC. Based on the CDR3 plus reference TRBV5-4 and TRBJ2-7, the full variable domain is ETGVTQSPTHLIKTRGQQVTLRCSSQSGHNTVSWYQQALGQGPQFIFQYYREEENGRGNFPPRFSGLQFPNYSSELNVNALELDDSALYLCASSGDRGISYEQYFGPGTRLTVT.

This clone has a single count. One end of the junction fails to match germline, which may point to a read error. The chain carries TRBV27 and TRBJ1-5, with D perhaps TRBD1 (6 bases). The germline V gene has CDR1 MNHEY and CDR2 SMNVEV (reference sequence). The CDR3 has 12 amino acids. CDR3 nucleotide sequence: TGTGCCAGCAGCCTTCTGGGGGGGCCCCGGCATTTT. Translating gives CASSLLGGPRHF.

The gene calls are TRBV6-1 and TRBJ2-7, with TRBD2 matching 8 bases. V dropped 6 bases and J dropped 3; count of bases not matched to a gene: 10. Germline V gene sequence: CDR1 MNHNS, CDR2 SASEGT. This CDR3 spans 15 amino acids. The chain's CDR3 is CASSSGGSGNYEQYF. DNA of the CDR3: TGTGCCAGCAGCTCGGGGGGTAGCGGGAACTACGAGCAGTACTTC.

The V and J genes are TRBV9 and TRBJ2-7; 11 bases line up with TRBD1. With V trimmed by 3 bases and J by 4 bases, 6 bases remained unmatched. CDR1 and CDR2 from the germline V gene are SGDLS and YYNGEE. The CDR3 covers 15 residues. CDR3 protein: CASSAARDRGYEQYF. The DNA for the CDR3 is TGTGCCAGCAGCGCCGCGCGGGACAGGGGGTACGAGCAGTACTTC.

This chain connects TRBV6-6 to TRBJ2-3; D may be TRBD1 (6 bases). CDR3 length: 15 residues. Germline V gene sequence: CDR1 MNHNY, CDR2 SVGAGI (reference sequence). Deletions cut 4 bases from V and 2 bases from J, with 13 bases between. The CDR3 region is CASSLRRTDTDTQYF. CDR3 sequence (DNA): TGTGCCAGCAGTTTACGTCGGACAGACACAGATACGCAGTATTTT.

This chain links TRBV21-1 with TRBJ1-5. TRBV21-1 is an annotated pseudogene. This CDR3 is built from 12 residues. The CDR3 sequence: CARGGRNQPQHF. The CDR3 bases are TGTGCCAGAGGTGGGAGGAATCAGCCCCAGCATTTT.

This clone turned up a few times. This chain links TRBV5-4 with TRBJ1-3; D gene ambiguous. Per germline, CDR1 SGHNT and CDR2 YYREEE (reference sequence). This CDR3 is built from 16 residues. The V end was cut by 0 bases, the J end by 0 bases, with 10 bases between. The CDR3 is CASSLGGKGSGNTIYF. The CDR3 DNA sequence: TGTGCCAGCAGCTTGGGGGGAAAGGGCTCTGGAAACACCATATATTTT.

V usage is TRBV10-3 and J usage is TRBJ1-2, with 9 nucleotides matching TRBD1. With 4 bases clipped from V and 7 bases from J, the junction kept 4 bases outside the gene matches. Looked up from germline, CDR1 is ENHRY and CDR2 is SYGVKD. This CDR3 contains 13 residues. The CDR3 protein is CAISAGTGFGYTF. CDR3 DNA sequence: TGTGCCATCAGTGCCGGGACAGGGTTTGGCTACACCTTC.

The rearrangement links TRBV13 to TRBJ2-1; 8 positions agree with TRBD1. J gave up 2 bases and V 4 bases, and 4 bases lay outside the gene matches. The CDR3 covers 15 residues. Germline CDR1 and CDR2: PRHDT and FYEKMQ (reference sequence). CDR3 protein: CASSSQQGAYNEQFF. The CDR3 nucleotides read TGTGCCAGCAGCTCCCAACAGGGGGCCTACAATGAGCAGTTCTTC.

The genes are TRBV4-1 and TRBJ2-2; tentatively, D is TRBD2 (7 bases). V shed 2 bases and J shed 4 bases, with 14 bases lying between them. Germline V CDR1 and CDR2: MGHRA, YSYEKL. The CDR3 length is 16 residues. CDR3 loop: CASSQPRRGPTGELFF. CDR3 bases: TGCGCCAGCAGCCAACCCCGGCGGGGGCCCACCGGGGAGCTGTTTTTT.

The J gene is TRBJ1-1, the V gene TRBV7-8, with a weak D call TRBD1 (6 bases). The CDR3 spans 16 residues. Germline V gives CDR1 SGHVS, CDR2 FQNEAQ. The ends were cut back, 1 base at V and 0 bases at J, with 12 bases in the middle. CDR3 coding DNA: TGTGCCAGCAGCTTAGAAGGGGGGTACATGAACACTGAAGCTTTCTTT. Encoded protein: CASSLEGGYMNTEAFF.

This clone was found once. This rearrangement joins TRBV21-1 to TRBJ1-1; the table assigns TRBD1, which was not confirmed against the DNA. TRBV21-1 is classified as a pseudogene. The CDR3 covers 15 residues. CDR3 in DNA: TGTGCCAGCAGCAAAGTCCGACACCGGAACACTGAAGCTTTCTTT. It translates to CASSKVRHRNTEAFF.

The chain joins TRBV5-1 to TRBJ2-2, with a weak D call TRBD2 (7 bases). This CDR3 is built from 14 residues. Germline-derived CDR1 and CDR2 are SGHRS and YFSETQ. V lost 9 bases, J lost 5 bases, and 17 bases lay in between. CDR3 sequence reads: CATEGGAGTGELFF. The CDR3 coding sequence is TGCGCCACCGAAGGGGGGGCCGGAACCGGGGAGCTGTTTTTT.

The chain recombines TRBV11-2 with TRBJ2-5; D gene ambiguous. Germline values: CDR1 SGHAT, CDR2 FQNNGV. The CDR3 length is 13 residues. Trimming took 2 bases from V and 3 from J, leaving 7 bases between them. In nucleotides, the CDR3 is TGTGCCAGCAGCTTAACAGATAAAGAGACCCAGTACTTC. This sequence encodes CASSLTDKETQYF.

The chain uses TRBV28 and TRBJ1-4; D call uncertain. In germline, CDR1 is MDHEN, CDR2 SYDVKM. The germline V and J ends were trimmed by 4 bases and 13 bases, with 13 bases remaining between them. This CDR3 has 12 residues. CDR3 residues: CASSSTVQSLFF. CDR3 bases: TGTGCCAGCAGTTCGACGGTCCAATCACTGTTTTTT.

The chain uses TRBV19 and TRBJ1-6; unclear D gene. The CDR3 sequence is 14 residues long. The V and J ends lost 1 base and 7 bases respectively, with 8 bases between them. CDR1 LNHDA and CDR2 SQIVND come from the germline V gene (reference sequence). The CDR3 reads CASSIVGINSPLHF. Here the CDR3 DNA reads TGTGCCAGTAGTATAGTTGGGATAAATTCACCCCTCCACTTT.

For this clone: One end of the junction does not line up with germline, which may come from a read error. The rearrangement joins TRBV7-8 to TRBJ1-2; weak D call: TRBD1 (6 bases). The CDR3 totals 13 residues. CDR1 is SGHVS and CDR2 is FQNEAQ in the germline V gene. The CDR3 spells CASSLPRGDGHTF. As DNA, the CDR3 is TGTGCCAGCAGCTTACCCAGGGGAGATGGCCACACCTTC. The full variable domain, in which reference TRBV7-8 and TRBJ1-2 provide the parts outside the CDR3, is GAGVSQSPRYKVAKRGQDVALRCDPISGHVSLFWYQQALGQGPEFLTYFQNEAQLDKSGLPSDRFFAERPEGSVSTLKIQRTQQEDSAVYLCASSLPRGDGHTFGSGTRLTVV.

In this sample, this clone turned up once. V is TRBV27 and J is TRBJ2-7; perhaps TRBD2 as D (6 bases). The V gene's germline CDR1 is MNHEY and CDR2 SMNVEV (reference sequence). Trimming shortened V by 5 bases and J by 4 bases, and 15 bases separated the two germline ends. The CDR3 spans 14 residues. The CDR3, as DNA: TGTGCCAGCAGTAGAGCCGGGACTGAATACGAGCAGTACTTC. Translation: CASSRAGTEYEQYF.

V gene TRBV19 combines with J gene TRBJ2-1; D might be TRBD2 (7 bases). The V end lost 1 base, the J end lost 7 bases, and 14 bases lay between the germline ends. Germline CDR1 reads LNHDA; CDR2 reads SQIVND (reference sequence). The CDR3 consists of 15 residues. CDR3 in DNA: TGTGCCAGTAGTATAGGTGGGGGGGCTCGTAATGAGCAGTTCTTC. Amino acids: CASSIGGGARNEQFF.

This clone has a single count. The rearrangement uses TRBV19 and TRBJ1-2; TRBD1 agrees at 7 bases. The germline gives CDR1 LNHDA, CDR2 SQIVND (reference sequence). V was pared by 9 bases and J by 4 bases, with 5 bases of the junction left unmatched. The CDR3 extends over 12 amino acids. The CDR3 DNA reads TGTGCCAGCCAGGACAGGATCTATGGCTACACCTTC. It codes for CASQDRIYGYTF.

The J gene is TRBJ1-6, the V gene TRBV30; D unresolved. V lost 2 bases and J 18 bases, leaving 20 bases between the germline ends. The CDR3 is 13 residues long. Germline CDR1 is GTSNPN and CDR2 is SVGIG (reference sequence). The CDR3: CAWSIGGAAGPHF. DNA for the CDR3: TGTGCCTGGAGTATAGGAGGAGCCGCCGGGCCCCACTTT.

The rearrangement uses TRBV28 and TRBJ1-2; no firm D call. The V gene lost 6 bases and the J gene lost 1 base, with 3 bases spanning the gap. The germline gives CDR1 MDHEN, CDR2 SYDVKM. The CDR3 covers 11 residues. CDR3 in amino acids: CASSINYGYTF. Written as DNA, the CDR3 is TGTGCCAGCAGCATTAACTATGGCTACACCTTC.

This clone was picked up a small number of times. The chain recombines TRBV5-6 with TRBJ2-1; TRBD1 matches at 8 bases. The CDR3 is 17 amino acids. Germline assignment: CDR1 SGHDT and CDR2 YYEEEE. Trimming took 3 bases from V and 7 from J; bases not matched to a gene: 15. The CDR3 DNA reads TGTGCCAGCAGCTCGACAGGGACAGGAGGCCGTTGGAATGAGCAGTTCTTC. This sequence encodes CASSSTGTGGRWNEQFF. Drawing the rest from reference TRBV5-6 and TRBJ2-1, the complete variable domain is DAGVTQSPTHLIKTRGQQVTLRCSPKSGHDTVSWYQQALGQGPQFIFQYYEEEERQRGNFPDRFSGHQFPNYSSELNVNALLLGDSALYLCASSSTGTGGRWNEQFFGPGTRLTVL.